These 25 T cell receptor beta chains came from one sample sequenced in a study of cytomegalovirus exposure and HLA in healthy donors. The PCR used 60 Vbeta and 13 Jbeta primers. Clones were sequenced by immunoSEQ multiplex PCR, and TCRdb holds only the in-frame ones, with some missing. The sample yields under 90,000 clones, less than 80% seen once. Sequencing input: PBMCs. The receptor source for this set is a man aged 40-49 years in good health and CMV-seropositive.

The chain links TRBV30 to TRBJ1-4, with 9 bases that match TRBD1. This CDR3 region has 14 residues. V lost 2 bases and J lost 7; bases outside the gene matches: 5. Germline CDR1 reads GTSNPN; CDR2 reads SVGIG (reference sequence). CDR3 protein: CAWSTGGEVEKLFF. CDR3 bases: TGTGCCTGGAGTACAGGGGGCGAAGTTGAAAAACTGTTTTTT.

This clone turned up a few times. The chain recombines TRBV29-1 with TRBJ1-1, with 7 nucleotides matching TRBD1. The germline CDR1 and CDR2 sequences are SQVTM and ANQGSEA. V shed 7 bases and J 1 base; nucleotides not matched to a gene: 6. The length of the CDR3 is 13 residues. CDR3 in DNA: TGCAGCGCCACCGGGACAGAGAACACTGAAGCTTTCTTT. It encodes CSATGTENTEAFF.

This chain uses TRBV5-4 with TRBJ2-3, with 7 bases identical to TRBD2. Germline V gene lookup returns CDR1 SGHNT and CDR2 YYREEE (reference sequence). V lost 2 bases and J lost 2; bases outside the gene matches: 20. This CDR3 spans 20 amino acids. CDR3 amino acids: CASSFRRNEGVAGPTDTQYF. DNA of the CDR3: TGTGCCAGCAGCTTTCGACGGAACGAAGGAGTAGCGGGCCCCACAGATACGCAGTATTTT.

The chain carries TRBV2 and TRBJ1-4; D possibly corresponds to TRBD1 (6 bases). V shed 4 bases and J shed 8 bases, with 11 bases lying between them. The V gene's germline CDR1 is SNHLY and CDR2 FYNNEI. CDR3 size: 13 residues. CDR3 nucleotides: TGTGCCAGCAGTGGCGCAGGGGAAGAAAAACTGTTTTTT. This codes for CASSGAGEEKLFF. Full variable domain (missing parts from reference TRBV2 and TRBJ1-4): EPEVTQTPSHQVTQMGQEVILRCVPISNHLYFYWYRQILGQKVEFLVSFYNNEISEKSEIFDDQFSVERPDGSNFTLKIRSTKLEDSAMYFCASSGAGEEKLFFGSGTQLSVL.

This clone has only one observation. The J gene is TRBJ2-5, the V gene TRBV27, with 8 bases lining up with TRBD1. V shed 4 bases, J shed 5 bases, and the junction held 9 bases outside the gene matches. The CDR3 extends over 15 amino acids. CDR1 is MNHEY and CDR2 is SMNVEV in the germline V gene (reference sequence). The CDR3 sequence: CASSSQGQAMETQYF. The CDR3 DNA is TGTGCCAGCAGTTCCCAGGGACAGGCGATGGAGACCCAGTACTTC.

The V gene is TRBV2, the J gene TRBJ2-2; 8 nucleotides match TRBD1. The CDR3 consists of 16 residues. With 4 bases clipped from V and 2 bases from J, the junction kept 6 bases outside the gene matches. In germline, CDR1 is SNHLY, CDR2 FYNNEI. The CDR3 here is CASSVTGAVNTGELFF. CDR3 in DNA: TGTGCCAGCAGTGTGACAGGGGCGGTTAACACCGGGGAGCTGTTTTTT.

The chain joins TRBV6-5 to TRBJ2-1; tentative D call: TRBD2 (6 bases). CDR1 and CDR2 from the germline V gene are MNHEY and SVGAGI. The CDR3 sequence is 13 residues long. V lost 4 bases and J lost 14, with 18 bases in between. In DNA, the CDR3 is TGTGCCAGCAGTTCCTCGGAGGGGCGGAGAGAGTTCTTC. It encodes CASSSSEGRREFF.

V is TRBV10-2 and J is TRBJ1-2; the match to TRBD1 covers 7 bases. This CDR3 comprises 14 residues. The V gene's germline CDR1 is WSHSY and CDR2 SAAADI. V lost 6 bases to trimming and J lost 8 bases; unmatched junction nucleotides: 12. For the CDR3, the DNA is TGCGCCAGCAGACATCAAGACAGGGCGGAAGGCTACACCTTC. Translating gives CASRHQDRAEGYTF.

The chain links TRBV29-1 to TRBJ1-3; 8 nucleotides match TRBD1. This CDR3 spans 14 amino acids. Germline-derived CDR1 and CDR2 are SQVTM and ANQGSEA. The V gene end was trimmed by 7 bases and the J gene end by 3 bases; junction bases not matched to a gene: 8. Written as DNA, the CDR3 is TGCAGCGGTACCGCAGGGGGCTTTGGAAACACCATATATTTT. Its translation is CSGTAGGFGNTIYF.

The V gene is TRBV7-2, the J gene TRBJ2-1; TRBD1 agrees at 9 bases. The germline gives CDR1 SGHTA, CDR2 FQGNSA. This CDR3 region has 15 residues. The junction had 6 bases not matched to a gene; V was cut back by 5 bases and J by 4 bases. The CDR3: CASSSRDREYNEQFF. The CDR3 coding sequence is TGTGCCAGCAGCAGCCGGGACAGGGAATACAATGAGCAGTTCTTC.

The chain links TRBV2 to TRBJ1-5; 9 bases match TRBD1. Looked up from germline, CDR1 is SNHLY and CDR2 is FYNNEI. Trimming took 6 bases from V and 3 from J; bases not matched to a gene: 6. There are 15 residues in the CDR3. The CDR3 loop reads CASRADRGDNQPQHF. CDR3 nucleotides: TGTGCCAGCAGAGCAGACAGGGGGGACAATCAGCCCCAGCATTTT.

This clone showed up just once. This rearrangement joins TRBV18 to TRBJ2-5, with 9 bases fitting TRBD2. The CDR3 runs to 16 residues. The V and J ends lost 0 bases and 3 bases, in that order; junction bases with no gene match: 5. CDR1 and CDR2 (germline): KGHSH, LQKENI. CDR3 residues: CASSPPRTSAKETQYF. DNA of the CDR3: TGTGCCAGCTCACCACCGCGGACTAGCGCAAAAGAGACCCAGTACTTC. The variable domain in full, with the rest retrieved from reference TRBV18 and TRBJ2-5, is NAGVMQNPRHLVRRRGQEARLRCSPMKGHSHVYWYRQLPEEGLKFMVYLQKENIIDESGMPKERFSAEFPKEGPSILRIQQVVRGDSAAYFCASSPPRTSAKETQYFGPGTRLLVL.

CDR3 residues: CASSRYQGKTSGNTEAFF. CDR3 bases: TGTGCCAGCAGTAGATATCAGGGGAAAACCAGTGGAAACACTGAAGCTTTCTTT. The V gene is TRBV27, the J gene TRBJ1-1, with D possibly matching TRBD1 (6 bases). CDR1 MNHEY and CDR2 SMNVEV come from the germline V gene (reference sequence). This CDR3 is 18 amino acids long. V was clipped by 5 bases and J by 2 bases, with 24 bases between them.

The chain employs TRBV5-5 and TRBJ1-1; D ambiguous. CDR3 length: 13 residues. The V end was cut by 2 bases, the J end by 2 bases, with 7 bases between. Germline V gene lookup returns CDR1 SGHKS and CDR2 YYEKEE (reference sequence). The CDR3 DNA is TGTGCCAGCAGCTTATTAGCCAACACTGAAGCTTTCTTT. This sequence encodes CASSLLANTEAFF.

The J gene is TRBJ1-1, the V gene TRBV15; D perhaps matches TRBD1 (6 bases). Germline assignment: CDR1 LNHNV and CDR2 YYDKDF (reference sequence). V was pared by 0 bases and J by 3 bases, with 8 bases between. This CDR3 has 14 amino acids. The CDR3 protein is CATSRDRGDTEAFF. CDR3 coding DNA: TGTGCCACCAGCAGAGACAGGGGCGACACTGAAGCTTTCTTT.

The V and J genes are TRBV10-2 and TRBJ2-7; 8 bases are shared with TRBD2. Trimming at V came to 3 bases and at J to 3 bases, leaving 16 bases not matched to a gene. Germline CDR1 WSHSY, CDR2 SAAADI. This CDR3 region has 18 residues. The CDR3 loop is CASSEVGLALFSDYEQYF. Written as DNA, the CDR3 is TGCGCCAGCAGTGAAGTCGGACTAGCCCTTTTCTCCGACTACGAGCAGTACTTC.

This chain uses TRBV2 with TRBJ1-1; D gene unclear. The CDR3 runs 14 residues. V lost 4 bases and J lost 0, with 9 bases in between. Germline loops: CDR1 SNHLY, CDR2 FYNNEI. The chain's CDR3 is CASSANGVNTEAFF. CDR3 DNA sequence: TGTGCCAGCAGTGCTAATGGAGTGAACACTGAAGCTTTCTTT. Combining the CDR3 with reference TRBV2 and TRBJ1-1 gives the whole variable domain EPEVTQTPSHQVTQMGQEVILRCVPISNHLYFYWYRQILGQKVEFLVSFYNNEISEKSEIFDDQFSVERPDGSNFTLKIRSTKLEDSAMYFCASSANGVNTEAFFGQGTRLTVV.

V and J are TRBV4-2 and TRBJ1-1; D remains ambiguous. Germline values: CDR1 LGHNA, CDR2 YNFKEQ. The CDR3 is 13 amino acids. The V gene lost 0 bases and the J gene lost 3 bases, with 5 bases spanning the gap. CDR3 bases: TGTGCCAGCAGCCAAGATGAGGACACTGAAGCTTTCTTT. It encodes CASSQDEDTEAFF.

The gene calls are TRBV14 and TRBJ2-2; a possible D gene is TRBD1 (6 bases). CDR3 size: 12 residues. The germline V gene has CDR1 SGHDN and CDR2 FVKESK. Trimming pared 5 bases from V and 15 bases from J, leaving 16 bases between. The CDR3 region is CASSFTGQLVFF. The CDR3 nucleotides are TGTGCCAGCAGCTTCACAGGACAGTTGGTGTTTTTT.

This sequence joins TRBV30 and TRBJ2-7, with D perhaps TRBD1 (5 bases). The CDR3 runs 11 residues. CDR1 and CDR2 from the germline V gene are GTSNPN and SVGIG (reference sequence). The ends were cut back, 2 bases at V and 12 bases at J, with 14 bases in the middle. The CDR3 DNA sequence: TGTGCCTGGAGTTCAAACAGGATTAGGTACTTC. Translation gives CAWSSNRIRYF.

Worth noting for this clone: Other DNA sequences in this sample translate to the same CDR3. CDR3: CAWSVRSTEAFF. Written as DNA, the CDR3 is TGTGCCTGGAGTGTACGGAGCACTGAAGCTTTCTTT. The chain combines TRBV30 with TRBJ1-1; D gene unclear. CDR3 length: 12 residues. Trimming shortened V by 0 bases and J by 4 bases, and 6 bases separated the two germline ends. CDR1 is GTSNPN, CDR2 SVGIG, per germline (reference sequence).

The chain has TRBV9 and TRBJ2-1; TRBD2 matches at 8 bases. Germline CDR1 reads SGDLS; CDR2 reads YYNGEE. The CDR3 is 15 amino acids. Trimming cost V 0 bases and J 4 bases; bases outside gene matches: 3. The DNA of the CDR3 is TGTGCCAGCAGCGTAGTGAGCGGGAGTTACAATGAGCAGTTCTTC. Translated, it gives CASSVVSGSYNEQFF.

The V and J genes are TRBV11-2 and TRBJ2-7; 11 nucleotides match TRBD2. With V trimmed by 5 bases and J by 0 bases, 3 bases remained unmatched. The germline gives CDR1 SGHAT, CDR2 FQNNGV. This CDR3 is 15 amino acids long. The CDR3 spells CASSVSGGGSYEQYF. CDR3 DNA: TGTGCCAGCAGCGTTAGCGGGGGGGGCTCCTACGAGCAGTACTTC.

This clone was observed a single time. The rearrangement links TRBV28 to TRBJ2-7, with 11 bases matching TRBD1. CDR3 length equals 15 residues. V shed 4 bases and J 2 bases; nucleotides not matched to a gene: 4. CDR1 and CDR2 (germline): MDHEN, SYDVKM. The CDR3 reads CASSSLGQGAYEQYF. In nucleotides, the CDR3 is TGTGCCAGCAGTTCCCTGGGACAGGGGGCCTACGAGCAGTACTTC.

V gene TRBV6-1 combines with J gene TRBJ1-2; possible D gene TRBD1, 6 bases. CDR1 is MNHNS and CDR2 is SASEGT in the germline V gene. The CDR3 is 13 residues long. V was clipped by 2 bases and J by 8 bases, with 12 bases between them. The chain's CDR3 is CASSERDIYGYTF. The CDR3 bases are TGTGCCAGCAGTGAAAGGGACATATACGGCTACACCTTC.